The 28 T cell receptor beta chains given below trace back to one sample, sequenced in a study of blood T cell repertoires in COVID-19. TCRdb's copy holds only in-frame clones and misses some; the assay was immunoSEQ multiplex PCR. The table includes just over 300,000 clones, under 90% detected once. Sample: peripheral blood. These TCRs come from a woman aged 30 to 39 with COVID-19, enrolled during active disease.

This clone occurred a few times. The chain is built from TRBV11-1 and TRBJ2-3; D remains unclear. From germline, CDR1 is SGHAT and CDR2 FQDESV (reference sequence). This CDR3 has 14 residues. The V end lost 7 bases, the J end lost 4 bases, and 15 bases lay between the germline ends. This chain's CDR3 is CASNNPAQADTQYF. In DNA form, the CDR3 reads TGTGCCAGCAACAACCCGGCCCAGGCAGATACGCAGTATTTT.

There are a few counts of this clone. This chain connects TRBV7-2 to TRBJ1-6; no reliable D call. Per germline, CDR1 SGHTA and CDR2 FQGNSA. The CDR3 is 14 amino acids. V lost 2 bases to trimming and J lost 9 bases, with 11 bases between them. CDR3: CASSLQGGGSPLHF. CDR3 nucleotides: TGTGCCAGCAGCTTACAAGGAGGCGGTTCACCCCTCCACTTT.

The V gene is TRBV30, the J gene TRBJ2-1; a weak D match, TRBD2 (6 bases). This CDR3 contains 14 residues. Trimming took off 2 bases at V and 8 bases at J, with 16 bases between the two ends. Germline assignment: CDR1 GTSNPN and CDR2 SVGIG (reference sequence). CDR3 in amino acids: CAWSPGVGDYEQFF. The CDR3 DNA reads TGTGCCTGGAGTCCGGGGGTGGGGGATTATGAGCAGTTCTTC.

This clone was seen only once. This sequence joins TRBV5-1 and TRBJ1-1; 7 nucleotides agree with TRBD1. With 7 bases clipped from V and 3 bases from J, the junction kept 6 bases outside the gene matches. This CDR3 is built from 13 residues. CDR1 and CDR2 from the germline V gene are SGHRS and YFSETQ. The CDR3 region has the DNA TGCGCCAGCGGGTTTAGGGGGCACACTGAAGCTTTCTTT. Its translation is CASGFRGHTEAFF.

The chain links TRBV11-3 to TRBJ2-7; 9 nucleotides match TRBD1. J was trimmed by 7 bases and V by 5 bases; bases with no gene match: 9. CDR1 is SGHNT, CDR2 YENEEA, per germline. The CDR3 totals 14 residues. The CDR3 region is CASSAGQGPWEQYF. CDR3 nucleotide sequence: TGTGCCAGCAGCGCGGGACAGGGTCCCTGGGAGCAGTACTTC.

This rearrangement joins TRBV5-1 to TRBJ1-1, with TRBD1 identical over 7 bases. Germline V lookup: CDR1 SGHRS, CDR2 YFSETQ. There are 13 residues in the CDR3. Trimming at V came to 8 bases and at J to 4 bases, leaving 8 bases not matched to a gene. CDR3 residues: CASTRQGGTEAFF. As DNA, the CDR3 is TGCGCCAGTACCCGACAGGGTGGCACTGAAGCTTTCTTT.

The chain has TRBV5-1 and TRBJ1-6; D might be TRBD1 (5 bases). The germline V and J ends were trimmed by 4 bases and 0 bases, with 11 bases remaining between them. The CDR3 contains 16 residues. CDR1 is SGHRS, CDR2 YFSETQ, per germline. The CDR3 DNA reads TGCGCCAGCAGCCCCGTGGGGGGCTCCTATAATTCACCCCTCCACTTT. Protein: CASSPVGGSYNSPLHF.

The chain uses TRBV28 and TRBJ1-4, with a weak D call TRBD1 (5 bases). CDR1 and CDR2 from the germline V gene are MDHEN and SYDVKM. Trimming left V 5 bases short and J 4 bases short, with 14 bases between. The CDR3 is 15 amino acids. The DNA for the CDR3 is TGTGCCAGCAGTCGTCTTCAGGGCATTAATGAAAAACTGTTTTTT. It is translated as CASSRLQGINEKLFF.

The chain uses TRBV20-1 and TRBJ1-2; no firm D call. This CDR3 spans 15 amino acids. Trimming took off 3 bases at V and 4 bases at J, with 18 bases between the two ends. Germline V gene data show CDR1 as DFQATT and CDR2 as SNEGSKA (reference sequence). CDR3: CSASSGGPGSYGYTF. In DNA, the CDR3 is TGCAGTGCTAGTTCGGGTGGGCCTGGGAGCTATGGCTACACCTTC.

The chain recombines TRBV5-6 with TRBJ1-1, with D unresolved. This CDR3 is 13 amino acids long. CDR1 is SGHDT and CDR2 is YYEEEE in the germline V gene. V lost 6 bases to trimming and J lost 1 base, with 10 bases between them. The CDR3 sequence is CASNLYGNTEAFF. CDR3 sequence (DNA): TGTGCCAGCAACCTTTACGGGAACACTGAAGCTTTCTTT.

CDR3 region: CASSERLGFRLGDTEAFF. The CDR3 DNA follows: TGTGCCAGCAGTGAACGCCTCGGGTTCCGGTTAGGGGACACTGAAGCTTTCTTT. This chain links TRBV6-1 with TRBJ1-1; perhaps TRBD1 as D (5 bases). The CDR3 runs to 18 residues. CDR1 is MNHNS and CDR2 is SASEGT in the germline V gene. Trimming pared 2 bases from V and 3 bases from J, leaving 22 bases between.

The J gene is TRBJ1-1, the V gene TRBV28; TRBD1 aligns across 7 bases. This CDR3 contains 14 residues. V trimming: 3 bases; J trimming: 8 bases; junction bases outside the gene matches: 9. Germline V lookup: CDR1 MDHEN, CDR2 SYDVKM. CDR3 bases: TGTGCCAGCAGTTTCCTTCAGGGGGGCTCCGAAGCTTTCTTT. Translation: CASSFLQGGSEAFF.

This clone came up once. The J gene is TRBJ1-2, the V gene TRBV5-6; D possibly corresponds to TRBD1 (5 bases). With 4 bases removed from V and 1 base from J, the gap between germline ends came to 11 bases. Germline V lookup: CDR1 SGHDT, CDR2 YYEEEE. This CDR3 comprises 14 residues. CDR3 in amino acids: CASSRRGNNYGYTF. Here the CDR3 DNA reads TGTGCCAGCAGCAGAAGGGGAAATAACTATGGCTACACCTTC.

The V and J genes are TRBV9 and TRBJ2-1; 10 nucleotides align to TRBD1. Trimming removed 4 bases from V and 5 bases from J; junction bases left unmatched: 3. This CDR3 is built from 14 residues. CDR1 and CDR2 (germline): SGDLS, YYNGEE. The DNA for the CDR3 is TGTGCCAGCAGCACGACAGGGGGCCACAATGAGCAGTTCTTC. Amino acids: CASSTTGGHNEQFF. Variable domain in full (rest from reference TRBV9 and TRBJ2-1): DSGVTQTPKHLITATGQRVTLRCSPRSGDLSVYWYQQSLDQGLQFLIQYYNGEERAKGNILERFSAQQFPDLHSELNLSSLELGDSALYFCASSTTGGHNEQFFGPGTRLTVL.

V is TRBV7-9 and J is TRBJ2-2; 9 nucleotides line up with TRBD1. The CDR3 contains 11 residues. V shed 5 bases and J 16 bases; nucleotides not matched to a gene: 5. Per the germline V gene, CDR1 is SEHNR and CDR2 is FQNEAQ (reference sequence). CDR3 residues: CASSRGTGRFF. In nucleotides, the CDR3 is TGTGCCAGCAGCCGAGGGACAGGGCGGTTTTTT.

This chain uses TRBV12-5 with TRBJ2-3; TRBD1 matches 11 bases. The length of the CDR3 is 16 residues. From germline, CDR1 is LGHNT and CDR2 FRNRAP. V lost 6 bases and J lost 6; bases outside the gene matches: 11. The CDR3 nucleotides are TGTGCTAGTGGGACCACCTGGGGACAGGGGGGGGATACGCAGTATTTT. It is translated as CASGTTWGQGGDTQYF. Full variable domain (rest looked up from reference TRBV12-5 and TRBJ2-3): DARVTQTPRHKVTEMGQEVTMRCQPILGHNTVFWYRQTMMQGLELLAYFRNRAPLDDSGMPKDRFSAEMPDATLATLKIQPSEPRDSAVYFCASGTTWGQGGDTQYFGPGTRLTVL.

The chain links TRBV28 to TRBJ1-4; 11 nucleotides line up with TRBD1. The V gene's germline CDR1 is MDHEN and CDR2 SYDVKM. The CDR3 has 17 residues. The trim removed 6 bases at V and 8 bases at J, leaving 14 bases unmatched. For the CDR3, the DNA is TGTGCCAGCAGCCCCGGGACAGGGGGGACATTAGGGGAAAAACTGTTTTTT. It yields the protein CASSPGTGGTLGEKLFF.

CDR3 DNA sequence: TGCGCCAGCAGCTTGACTAGCGGGGGGGTGAACACCGGGGAGCTGTTTTTT. Encoded protein: CASSLTSGGVNTGELFF. The gene calls are TRBV5-1 and TRBJ2-2; 13 positions agree with TRBD2. Trimming removed 1 base from V and 1 base from J; junction bases left unmatched: 1. This CDR3 region has 17 residues. Germline loops: CDR1 SGHRS, CDR2 YFSETQ.

The genes are TRBV6-2 or TRBV6-3 and TRBJ2-5, with TRBD2 as a possible D gene (6 bases). V was clipped by 7 bases and J by 5 bases, with 14 bases between them. CDR3 length: 13 amino acids. Per germline, CDR1 MNHEY and CDR2 SVGEGT. CDR3 sequence (DNA): TGTGCCAGCATCCCCGGGAGCGGCGAGACCCAGTACTTC. This gives the protein CASIPGSGETQYF.

This clone has a single count. CDR3 DNA: TGTGCCAGCAGCTACGGGACAGGGGGCAACGAGCAGTACTTC. Its translation is CASSYGTGGNEQYF. The chain is built from TRBV13 and TRBJ2-7, with 12 bases that match TRBD1. The CDR3 covers 14 residues. Germline loops: CDR1 PRHDT, CDR2 FYEKMQ (reference sequence). V trimming: 4 bases; J trimming: 5 bases; junction bases outside the gene matches: 3.

This chain connects TRBV28 to TRBJ1-3; 7 bases fit TRBD1. The CDR3 loop spans 15 amino acids. The germline V gene has CDR1 MDHEN and CDR2 SYDVKM. J gave up 3 bases and V 7 bases, and 9 bases lay outside the gene matches. This chain's CDR3 is CASNWRQGDGNTIYF. In DNA form, the CDR3 reads TGTGCCAGCAATTGGAGACAGGGAGATGGAAACACCATATATTTT.

This clone was seen only once. The chain combines TRBV28 with TRBJ1-2; 10 bases align to TRBD1. With 2 bases clipped from V and 8 bases from J, the junction kept 5 bases outside the gene matches. Per the germline V gene, CDR1 is MDHEN and CDR2 is SYDVKM. The CDR3 length is 14 residues. The CDR3 region has the DNA TGTGCCAGCAGTTTAACCGGGACAGGGGACGGCTACACCTTC. Translation: CASSLTGTGDGYTF.

The genes are TRBV19 and TRBJ2-3; 7 bases align to TRBD1. This CDR3 has 16 amino acids. The germline gives CDR1 LNHDA, CDR2 SQIVND (reference sequence). V dropped 5 bases and J dropped 0; count of bases not matched to a gene: 8. The CDR3: CASSGSGTESTDTQYF. The CDR3 region has the DNA TGTGCCAGTAGTGGGTCCGGGACAGAAAGCACAGATACGCAGTATTTT.

J is TRBJ1-4 and V is TRBV4-1; 8 positions agree with TRBD1. The J segment lost 0 bases and the V segment lost 1 base, leaving 7 bases of the junction unmatched. There are 18 residues in the CDR3. Per the germline V gene, CDR1 is MGHRA and CDR2 is YSYEKL. In DNA, the CDR3 is TGCGCCAGCAGCCAAGGGCAGGGGGCCACATCAACTAATGAAAAACTGTTTTTT. Translated: CASSQGQGATSTNEKLFF.

The chain uses TRBV24-1 and TRBJ2-2, with TRBD1 matching 8 bases. CDR1 and CDR2 (germline): KGHDR, SFDVKD. V was clipped by 4 bases and J by 3 bases; unmatched bases: 6. The CDR3 spans 16 residues. The CDR3 region is CATSDSTGDHTGELFF. The CDR3, as DNA: TGTGCCACCAGTGACTCGACAGGGGATCACACCGGGGAGCTGTTTTTT.

This chain joins TRBV20-1 and TRBJ1-4; no firm D call. The CDR3 has 16 amino acids. Trimming removed 6 bases at V and 5 bases at J, with 22 bases between. Per germline, CDR1 DFQATT and CDR2 SNEGSKA (reference sequence). CDR3 DNA: TGCAGTGCCAGTACACCGATACACCTCTCCAATGAAAAACTGTTTTTT. The encoded protein is CSASTPIHLSNEKLFF.

J is TRBJ2-1 and V is TRBV7-8, with D tentatively TRBD2 (6 bases). Germline V gene sequence: CDR1 SGHVS, CDR2 FQNEAQ. This CDR3 comprises 16 residues. The V gene lost 5 bases and the J gene lost 0 bases, with 14 bases spanning the gap. The CDR3 here is CASSPLTGVSYNEQFF. CDR3 sequence (DNA): TGTGCCAGCAGCCCTTTGACGGGAGTCTCCTACAATGAGCAGTTCTTC. The full variable domain, its missing parts supplied by reference TRBV7-8 and TRBJ2-1, is GAGVSQSPRYKVAKRGQDVALRCDPISGHVSLFWYQQALGQGPEFLTYFQNEAQLDKSGLPSDRFFAERPEGSVSTLKIQRTQQEDSAVYLCASSPLTGVSYNEQFFGPGTRLTVL.

The chain joins TRBV6-5 to TRBJ2-2; a weak D match, TRBD1 (5 bases). V was trimmed by 2 bases and J by 5 bases, leaving 9 bases between them. The CDR3 is 14 residues long. Germline CDR1 reads MNHEY; CDR2 reads SVGAGI. CDR3 DNA: TGTGCCAGCAGTTACCTTAGACAGACCGGGGAGCTGTTTTTT. Amino acids: CASSYLRQTGELFF.